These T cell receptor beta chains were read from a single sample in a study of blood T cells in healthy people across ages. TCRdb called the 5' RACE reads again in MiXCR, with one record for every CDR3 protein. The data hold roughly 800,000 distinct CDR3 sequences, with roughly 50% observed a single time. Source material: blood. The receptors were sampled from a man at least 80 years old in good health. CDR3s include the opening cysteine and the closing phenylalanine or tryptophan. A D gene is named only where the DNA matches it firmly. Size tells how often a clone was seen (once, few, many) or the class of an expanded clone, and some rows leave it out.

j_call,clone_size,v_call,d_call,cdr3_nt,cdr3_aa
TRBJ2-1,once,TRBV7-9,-,TGTGCCAGCAGCTTTAGCGCCTCATCCCAGGATGAGCAGTTCTTC,CASSFSASSQDEQFF
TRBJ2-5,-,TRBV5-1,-,TGCGCCAGCAGCTGGAGGGGGGACGGCCACCAAGAGACCCAGTACTTC,CASSWRGDGHQETQYF
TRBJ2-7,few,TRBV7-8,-,TGTGCCAGCAGCCCCCCCTCGGGGGGCGAATCCTACGAGCAGTACTTC,CASSPPSGGESYEQYF
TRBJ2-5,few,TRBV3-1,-,TGTGCCAGCAGCCAAGTTTCTGGGCCTCAAGAGACCCAGTACTTC,CASSQVSGPQETQYF
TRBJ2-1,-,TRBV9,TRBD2,TGTGCCAGCAGCGTAGAGGACGGGGGGAACCACAATGAGCAGTTCTTC,CASSVEDGGNHNEQFF
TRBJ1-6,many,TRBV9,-,TGTGCCAGCAGCGTGCGAGGGCTGGGGTCACCCCTCCACTTT,CASSVRGLGSPLHF
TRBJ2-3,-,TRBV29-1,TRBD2,TGCAGCGTTGATGCTAGCGGGACAGATACGCAGTATTTT,CSVDASGTDTQYF
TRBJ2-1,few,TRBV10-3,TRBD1,TGTGCCATCAGTGATTACGGGACAGGGGACAATGAGCAGTTCTTC,CAISDYGTGDNEQFF
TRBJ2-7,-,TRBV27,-,TGTGCCAGCAGTTATAGGTACCGGGACGGTGTCGTCTACGAGCAGTACTTC,CASSYRYRDGVVYEQYF
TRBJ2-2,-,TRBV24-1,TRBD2,TGTGCCACCAGTCGGACTAGCGGGTTGACCGGGGTTCCGTTTTTT,CATSRTSGLTGVPFF
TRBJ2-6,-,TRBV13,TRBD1,TGTGCCAGCAGCCACAGGGGGCTTGGGGCCAACGTCCTGACTTTC,CASSHRGLGANVLTF
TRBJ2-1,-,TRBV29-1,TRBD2,TGCAGCGTTATGGGACTAGCGGGAGTCAATGAGCAGTTCTTC,CSVMGLAGVNEQFF
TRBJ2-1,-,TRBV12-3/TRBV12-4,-,TGTGCCAGCAGTTTAGTGGGGAAGGGGCAGTTCTTC,CASSLVGKGQFF
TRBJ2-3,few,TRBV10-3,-,TGTGCCTCGGCCGGCGATCTGGATACGCAGTATTTT,CASAGDLDTQYF
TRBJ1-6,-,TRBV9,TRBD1,TGTGCCAGCAGCGTAGAAGGGACAGGGGGGAATTCACCCCTCCACTTT,CASSVEGTGGNSPLHF
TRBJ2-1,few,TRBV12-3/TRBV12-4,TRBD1,TGTGCCAGCAGTCCCCGGCAGGGGGTGAGTGGAAGGAATGAGCAGTTCTTC,CASSPRQGVSGRNEQFF
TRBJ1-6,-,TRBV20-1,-,TGCAGTGCTAGAGTGACCGACCCTACAGTCTATAATTCACCCCTCCACTTT,CSARVTDPTVYNSPLHF
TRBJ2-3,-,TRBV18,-,TGTGCCAGCTCCGAGGACGATGGGAGATACGCGTATTTT,CASSEDDGRYAYF
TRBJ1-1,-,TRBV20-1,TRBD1,TGCAGTGCTCTAGGCCGGACAGGCTCGGTGGCCACTGAAGCTTTCTTT,CSALGRTGSVATEAFF
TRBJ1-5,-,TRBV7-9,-,TGTGCCAGCAGCCCACGTGGAAATGGGTATCAGCCCCAGCATTTT,CASSPRGNGYQPQHF
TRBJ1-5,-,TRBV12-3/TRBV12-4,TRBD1,TGTGCCAGCAGTCCCCAGGGGGCAAACAATCAGCCCCAGCATTTT,CASSPQGANNQPQHF
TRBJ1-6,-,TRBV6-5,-,TGTGCCAGCAGTTCCGCCGGGACCCTCGCAGGATCACCCCTCCACTTT,CASSSAGTLAGSPLHF
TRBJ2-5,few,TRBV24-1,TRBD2,TGTGCCACCAGCGATTCCTCTAGCGGGGGCCAAGAGACCCAGTACTTC,CATSDSSSGGQETQYF
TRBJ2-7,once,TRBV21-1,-,TGTGCCAGACACGACGTGGGACAGGGGCGCCTCACCTACGAGCAGTACTTC,CARHDVGQGRLTYEQYF
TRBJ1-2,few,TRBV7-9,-,TGTGCCAGCCAACCAAGGGCCGAAGGGGCCTATGGCTACACCTTC,CASQPRAEGAYGYTF
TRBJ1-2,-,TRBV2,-,TGTGCCAGCACCCCCAAATACAGTAACTATGGCTACACCTTC,CASTPKYSNYGYTF
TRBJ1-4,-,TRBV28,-,TGTGCCAGCAGTTCGGACAGCCTTGCAACTAATGAAAAACTGTTTTTT,CASSSDSLATNEKLFF
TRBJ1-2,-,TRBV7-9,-,TGTGCCAGCAGCCCGGGGGCCCAATTAGCTAACTATGGCTACACCTTC,CASSPGAQLANYGYTF
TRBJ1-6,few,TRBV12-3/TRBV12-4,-,TGTGCCAGCAAGGGGTCACACGTGCCCAATTCACCCCTCCACTTT,CASKGSHVPNSPLHF
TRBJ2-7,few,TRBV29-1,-,TGCAGCGTGGGGGTCGCGCCCTTCGAGCAGTACTTC,CSVGVAPFEQYF
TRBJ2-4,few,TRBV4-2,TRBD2,TGTGCCAGCAGCCCTACTATCAGCGGGGGAGCCAAAAACATTCAGTACTTC,CASSPTISGGAKNIQYF
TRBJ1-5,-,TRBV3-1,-,TGTGCCAGCAGCCAAGGAGGGCCGGGACAACTGGGAGGACGGAATCAGCCCCAGCATTTT,CASSQGGPGQLGGRNQPQHF
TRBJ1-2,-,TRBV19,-,TGTGCCAGTAGCCTAGGTCGCAGCGGCTATGGCTACACCTTC,CASSLGRSGYGYTF
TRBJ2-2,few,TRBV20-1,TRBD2,TGCAGTGCTAGAGATGGGACCGGGAGGGCCGGGGAGCTGTTTTTT,CSARDGTGRAGELFF
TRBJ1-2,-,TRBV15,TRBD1,TGTGCCGCCAGCAGGGGGGACGTCCCTGACGGCTACACCTTC,CAASRGDVPDGYTF